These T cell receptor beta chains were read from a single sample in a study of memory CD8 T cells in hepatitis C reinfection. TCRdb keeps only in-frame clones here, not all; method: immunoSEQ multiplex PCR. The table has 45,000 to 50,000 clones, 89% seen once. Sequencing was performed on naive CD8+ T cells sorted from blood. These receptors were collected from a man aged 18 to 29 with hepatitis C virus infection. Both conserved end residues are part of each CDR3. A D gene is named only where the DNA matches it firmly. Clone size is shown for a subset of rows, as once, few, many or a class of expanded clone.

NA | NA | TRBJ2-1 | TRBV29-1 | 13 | TGCAGCGTTGAATCAGTAGAGGAGGGTGAGCAGTTCTTC | CSVESVEEGEQFF
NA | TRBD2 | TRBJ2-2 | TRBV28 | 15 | TGTGCCAGCAGTTCCCGGACTAGCGGGATCGGGGAGCTGTTTTTT | CASSSRTSGIGELFF
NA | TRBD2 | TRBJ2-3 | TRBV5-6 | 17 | TGTGCCAGCAGCTTGGGGACTAGCGGGGGGGGAACAGATACGCAGTATTTT | CASSLGTSGGGTDTQYF
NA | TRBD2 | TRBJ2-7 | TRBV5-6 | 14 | TGTGCCAGCAGCTTGGGACTAGCGGACTACGAGCAGTACTTC | CASSLGLADYEQYF
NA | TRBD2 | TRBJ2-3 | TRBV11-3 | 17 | TGTGCCAGCAGTTCCGGGACTAGCGGTCCCGGGGCAGATACGCAGTATTTT | CASSSGTSGPGADTQYF
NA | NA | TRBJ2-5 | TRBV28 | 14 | TGTGCCAGCAGTTTCCCCGGAGGGCAAGAGACCCAGTACTTC | CASSFPGGQETQYF
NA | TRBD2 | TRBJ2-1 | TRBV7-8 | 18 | TGTGCCAGCAGCTTTTATGGGAGCGGGGAGGGCCTCTACAATGAGCAGTTCTTC | CASSFYGSGEGLYNEQFF
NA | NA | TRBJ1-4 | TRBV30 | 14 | TGTGCCTGGAGCAGGACATCAACTAATGAAAAACTGTTTTTT | CAWSRTSTNEKLFF
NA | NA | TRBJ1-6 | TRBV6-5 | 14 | TGTGCCAGCAGTTACTCGAATTCGGGATCACCCCCCCACTTT | CASSYSNSGSPPHF
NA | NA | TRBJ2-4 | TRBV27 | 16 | TGTGCCAGCAGTTTATCTAAGGGGGAATTGGGAAACATTCAGTACTTC | CASSLSKGELGNIQYF
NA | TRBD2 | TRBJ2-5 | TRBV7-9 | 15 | TGTGCCAGCAGCTTGAGGACTAGCGGGGGTGAGACCCAGTACTTC | CASSLRTSGGETQYF
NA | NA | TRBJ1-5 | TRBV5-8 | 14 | TGTGCCAGCAGTAGAGTTTATAGCAATCAGCCCCAGCATTTT | CASSRVYSNQPQHF
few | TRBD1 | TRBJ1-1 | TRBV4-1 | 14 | TGCGCCAGCAGCCAAGAAGCAGGGGGCTTGGAAGCTTTCTTT | CASSQEAGGLEAFF
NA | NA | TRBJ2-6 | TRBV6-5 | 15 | TGTGCCAGCAGTTACGACAACTCTGGGGCCAACGTCCTGACTTTC | CASSYDNSGANVLTF
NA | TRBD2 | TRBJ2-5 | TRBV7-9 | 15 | TGTGCCAGCAGCTTAGCGGGAGGGGCGGGTGAGACCCAGTACTTC | CASSLAGGAGETQYF
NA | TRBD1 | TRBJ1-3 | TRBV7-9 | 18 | TGTGCCAGCAGCACGGTGGGGACAGGGGGCCTTCCTGGAAACACCATATATTTT | CASSTVGTGGLPGNTIYF